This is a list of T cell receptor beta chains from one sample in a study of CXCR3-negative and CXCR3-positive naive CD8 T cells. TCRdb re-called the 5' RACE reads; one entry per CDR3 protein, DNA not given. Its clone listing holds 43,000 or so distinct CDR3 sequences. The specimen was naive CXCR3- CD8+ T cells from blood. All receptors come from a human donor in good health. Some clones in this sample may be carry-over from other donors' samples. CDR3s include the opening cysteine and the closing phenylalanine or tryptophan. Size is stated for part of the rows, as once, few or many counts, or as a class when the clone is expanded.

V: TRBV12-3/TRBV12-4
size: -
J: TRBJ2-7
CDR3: CASSWTDRLAPEQYF

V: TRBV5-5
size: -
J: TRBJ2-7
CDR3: CASSHTLYEQYF

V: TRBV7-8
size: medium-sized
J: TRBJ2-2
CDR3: CASSLTEETGELFF

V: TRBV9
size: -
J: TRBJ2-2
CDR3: CASSTQGATGELFF

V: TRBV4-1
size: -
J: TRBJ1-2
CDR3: CASSQGERSHGYTF

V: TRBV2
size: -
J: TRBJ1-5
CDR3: CATGGTVSNQPQHF

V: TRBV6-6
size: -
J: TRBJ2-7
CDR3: CASSPSPYEQYF

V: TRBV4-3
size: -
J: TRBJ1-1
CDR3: CASSQDSTGTITEAFF

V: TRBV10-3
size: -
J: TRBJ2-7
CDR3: CAISGTLSYEQYF

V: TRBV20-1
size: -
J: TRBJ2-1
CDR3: CSARLSIYNEQFF

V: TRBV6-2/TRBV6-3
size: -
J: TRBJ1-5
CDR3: CASSYQTDFNQPQHF

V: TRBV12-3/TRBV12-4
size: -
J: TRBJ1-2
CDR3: CASSLGQSGYTF

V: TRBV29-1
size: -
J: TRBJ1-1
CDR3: CSVVWGQGPEAFF

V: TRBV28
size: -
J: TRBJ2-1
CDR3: CASTPTRLIYEQFF

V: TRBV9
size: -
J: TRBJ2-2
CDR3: CASSVGLAVAGELFF

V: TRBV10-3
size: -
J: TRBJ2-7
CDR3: CAISEARNRAGLLREQYF

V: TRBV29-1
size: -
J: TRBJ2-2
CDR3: CSVEGGQGNTGELFF

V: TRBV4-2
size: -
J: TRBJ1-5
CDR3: CASSQFGTGLDQPQHF

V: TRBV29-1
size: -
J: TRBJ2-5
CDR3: CSVEGLNPGWETQYF

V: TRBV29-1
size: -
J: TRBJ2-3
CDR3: CSAGLAGTTDTQYF

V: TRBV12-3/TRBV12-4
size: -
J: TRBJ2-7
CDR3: CASSGRGTYEQYF

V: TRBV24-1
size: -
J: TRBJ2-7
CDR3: CATSDSTRVEQYF

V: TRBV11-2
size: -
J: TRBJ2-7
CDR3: CASSLDAGTAYEQYF

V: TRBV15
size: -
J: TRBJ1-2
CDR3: CATSRDSGSTGYTF

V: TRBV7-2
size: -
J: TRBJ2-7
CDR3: CASSSRQGLGEQYF

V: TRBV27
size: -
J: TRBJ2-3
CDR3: CASSLGSTDTQYF

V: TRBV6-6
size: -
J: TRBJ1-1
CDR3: CASSMSTGVAEAFF

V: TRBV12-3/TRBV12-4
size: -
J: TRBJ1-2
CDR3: CASSRGTGAGYTF

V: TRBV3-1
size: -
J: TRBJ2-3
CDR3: CASSQETGDADTQYF

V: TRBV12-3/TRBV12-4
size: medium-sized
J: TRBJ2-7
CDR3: CASSYGAYDYEQYF

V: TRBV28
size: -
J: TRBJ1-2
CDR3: CASSAYFRGYYGYTF

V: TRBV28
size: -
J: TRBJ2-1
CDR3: CASKHGNEQFF

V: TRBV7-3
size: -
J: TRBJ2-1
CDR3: CASSLAPSGINEQFF

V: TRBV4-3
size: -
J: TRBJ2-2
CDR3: CASSQGDHTGELFF

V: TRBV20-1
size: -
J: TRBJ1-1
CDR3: CSARDSESGYTEAFF

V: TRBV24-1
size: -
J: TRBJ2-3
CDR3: CATSDPNLAGRHTQYF

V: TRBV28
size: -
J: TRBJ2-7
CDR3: CASSGLRSYEQYF

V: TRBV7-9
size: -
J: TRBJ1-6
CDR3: CASSLVLGDNSPLHF

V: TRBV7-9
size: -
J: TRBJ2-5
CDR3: CASSSKGGFATEETQYF

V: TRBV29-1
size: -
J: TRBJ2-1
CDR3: CSVEDGTSGYNEQFF

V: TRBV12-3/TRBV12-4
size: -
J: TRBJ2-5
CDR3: CASCRGPGETQYF

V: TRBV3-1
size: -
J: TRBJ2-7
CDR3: CASSHGTGASYEQYF

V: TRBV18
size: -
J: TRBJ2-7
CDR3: CASSPPAEQYF

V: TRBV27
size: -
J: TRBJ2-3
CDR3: CASSFTRATSIYTQYF

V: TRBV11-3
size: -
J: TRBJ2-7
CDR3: CASTRWGRGFSYEQYF